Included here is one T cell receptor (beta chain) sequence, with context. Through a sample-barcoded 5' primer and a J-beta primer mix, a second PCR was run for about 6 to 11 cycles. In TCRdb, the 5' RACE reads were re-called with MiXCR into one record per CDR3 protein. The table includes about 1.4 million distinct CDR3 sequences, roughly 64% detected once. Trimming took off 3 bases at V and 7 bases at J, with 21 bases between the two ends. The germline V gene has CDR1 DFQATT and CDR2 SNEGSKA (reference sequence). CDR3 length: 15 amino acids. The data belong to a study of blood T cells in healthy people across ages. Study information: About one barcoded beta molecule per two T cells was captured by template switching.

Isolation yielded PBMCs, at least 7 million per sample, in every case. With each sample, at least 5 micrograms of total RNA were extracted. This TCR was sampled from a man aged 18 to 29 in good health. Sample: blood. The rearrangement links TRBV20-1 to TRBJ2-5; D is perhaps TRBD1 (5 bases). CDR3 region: CSASLLPKAQGTQYF. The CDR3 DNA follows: TGCAGTGCTAGTTTGCTGCCTAAAGCTCAGGGGACCCAGTACTTC.